This TCR beta chain was obtained from a study of cytomegalovirus exposure and HLA in healthy donors. Study details: Within an early data release were around 87 million unique TCRs drawn from HLA-typed donors.

Remarks on this clone: Its cognate antigen is unknown.

A multiplex PCR was run with 60 Vbeta primers and 13 Jbeta primers. Some clones are missing from TCRdb's copy, which holds only in-frame ones; the method was immunoSEQ multiplex PCR. In the table there are over 100,000 clones, 75% to 90% of which are singletons. General study points: Cytomegalovirus-associated status was assigned to 164 TCR beta chains. Under in vitro conditions, three CMV-associated chains were confirmed as specific for CMV antigens. V- and J-gene trimming of TCR beta was linked (in a later analysis) to a missense DCLRE1C variant.

Trimming took 8 bases from V and 6 from J; bases not matched to a gene: 10. CDR1 ENHRY and CDR2 SYGVKD come from the germline V gene. This CDR3 region has 14 residues. The TCR sequence derives from a man aged 30 to 45 in good health and CMV-seronegative. The sample consisted of PBMCs. The genes are TRBV10-3 and TRBJ2-7; the match to TRBD1 covers 10 bases. The CDR3 is CAISIGDRGGEQYF. For the CDR3, the DNA is TGTGCCATCTCGATAGGGGACAGGGGAGGCGAGCAGTACTTC.